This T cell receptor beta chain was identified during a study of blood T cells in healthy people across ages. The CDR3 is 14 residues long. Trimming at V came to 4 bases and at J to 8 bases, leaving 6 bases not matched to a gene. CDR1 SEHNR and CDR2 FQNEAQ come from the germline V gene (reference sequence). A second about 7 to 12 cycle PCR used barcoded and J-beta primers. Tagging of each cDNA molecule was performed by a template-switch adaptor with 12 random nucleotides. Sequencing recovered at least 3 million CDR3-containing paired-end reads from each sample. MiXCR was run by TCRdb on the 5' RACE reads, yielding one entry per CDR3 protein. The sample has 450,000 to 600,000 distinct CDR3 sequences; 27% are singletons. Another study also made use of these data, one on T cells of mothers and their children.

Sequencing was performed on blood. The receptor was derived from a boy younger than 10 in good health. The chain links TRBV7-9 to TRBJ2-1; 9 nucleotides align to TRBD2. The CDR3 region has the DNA TGTGCCAGCAGCTCGGGACTAGCAATCCATGAGCAGTTCTTC. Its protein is CASSSGLAIHEQFF.